Below are 17 T cell receptor beta chains sequenced from a single sample in a study of blood T cell repertoires in COVID-19. The repertoire was sequenced with immunoSEQ multiplex PCR; TCRdb's copy has only in-frame clones and lacks some. In the table there are about 280,000 clones, approximately 85% of which are singletons. Specimen: peripheral blood. These receptors came from a woman aged 65 to 85 with acute or convalescent COVID-19.

V gene TRBV6-1 combines with J gene TRBJ1-3; tentatively, D is TRBD1 (6 bases). V was pared by 0 bases and J by 4 bases, with 10 bases between. From germline, CDR1 is MNHNS and CDR2 SASEGT. This CDR3 comprises 15 residues. The CDR3 protein is CASSEAPGVGNTIYF. The CDR3 coding sequence is TGTGCCAGCAGTGAAGCACCAGGGGTCGGAAACACCATATATTTT.

This clone was detected once. The rearrangement uses TRBV6-1 and TRBJ1-2; D may be TRBD1 (6 bases). Trimming took off 0 bases at V and 6 bases at J, with 14 bases between the two ends. The length of the CDR3 is 15 residues. Germline V gene sequence: CDR1 MNHNS, CDR2 SASEGT. For the CDR3, the DNA is TGTGCCAGCAGTGAAGCCTACAGGGCTTTCGATGGCTACACCTTC. It specifies CASSEAYRAFDGYTF.

This chain joins TRBV6-2 or TRBV6-3 and TRBJ1-1, with D possibly TRBD1 on 6 matching bases. The V and J ends lost 4 bases and 6 bases respectively, with 15 bases between them. CDR1 and CDR2 (germline): MNHEY, SVGEGT. The CDR3 loop spans 14 amino acids. The CDR3 loop reads CASSSGALRAEAFF. CDR3 DNA sequence: TGTGCCAGCAGTTCAGGGGCCCTGCGCGCTGAAGCTTTCTTT.

Details on this clone: An end of the junction does not agree with germline; a read error may underlie this. The rearrangement links TRBV28 to TRBJ1-1; D gene unclear. Germline lookup yields CDR1 MDHEN and CDR2 SYDVKM. This CDR3 is built from 12 residues. The CDR3: CASSFKPVEPFF. In nucleotides, the CDR3 is TGTGCCAGCAGTTTTAAGCCGGTTGAACCTTTCTTT.

This sequence joins TRBV19 and TRBJ1-1; a possible D gene is TRBD1 (6 bases). There are 14 residues in the CDR3. The V gene lost 5 bases and the J gene lost 8 bases, with 18 bases spanning the gap. In germline, CDR1 is LNHDA, CDR2 SQIVND (reference sequence). The CDR3 spells CASSGTSGPLEAFF. CDR3 DNA: TGTGCCAGTAGTGGGACAAGCGGACCTCTCGAAGCTTTCTTT.

The chain links TRBV19 to TRBJ1-5; D perhaps matches TRBD1 (5 bases). Per the germline V gene, CDR1 is LNHDA and CDR2 is SQIVND (reference sequence). The CDR3 loop spans 13 amino acids. The ends were cut back, 0 bases at V and 8 bases at J, with 8 bases in the middle. In nucleotides, the CDR3 is TGTGCCAGTAGTATAGAGGGGCAAAAGCCCCAGCATTTT. It codes for CASSIEGQKPQHF.

The chain joins TRBV5-4 to TRBJ2-7, with 7 bases lining up with TRBD2. CDR1 and CDR2 from the germline V gene are SGHNT and YYREEE (reference sequence). With 4 bases clipped from V and 6 bases from J, the junction kept 13 bases outside the gene matches. The CDR3 is made up of 15 amino acids. The CDR3, as DNA: TGTGCCAGCAGCCACGGACTAGAAAATCGACCCGAGCAGTACTTC. Its protein is CASSHGLENRPEQYF.

The chain couples TRBV3-1 (or the pseudogene TRBV3-2) to TRBJ2-3; 7 nucleotides agree with TRBD1. The CDR3 is made up of 16 amino acids. Germline trimming cut 4 bases from V and 2 bases from J; bases unmatched to any gene: 9. Germline V gene sequence: CDR1 LGHDT, CDR2 YNNKEL (reference sequence). CDR3 nucleotides: TGTGCCAGCAGCCTGATGGGACAGACGTACACAGATACGCAGTATTTT. This translates into CASSLMGQTYTDTQYF.

This rearrangement joins TRBV5-1 to TRBJ1-2, with D possibly matching TRBD1 (5 bases). Germline lookup yields CDR1 SGHRS and CDR2 YFSETQ. CDR3 length: 15 residues. V was cut by 3 bases and J by 4 bases, with 16 bases left in between. The CDR3 region is CASSWRDPGPYGYTF. The DNA for the CDR3 is TGCGCCAGCAGCTGGCGGGACCCTGGGCCCTATGGCTACACCTTC. Combining the CDR3 with reference TRBV5-1 and TRBJ1-2 gives the whole variable domain KAGVTQTPRYLIKTRGQQVTLSCSPISGHRSVSWYQQTPGQGLQFLFEYFSETQRNKGNFPGRFSGRQFSNSRSEMNVSTLELGDSALYLCASSWRDPGPYGYTFGSGTRLTVV.

The J gene is TRBJ1-2, the V gene TRBV7-9, with unresolved D. V lost 1 base, J lost 4 bases, and 7 bases lay in between. CDR3 length equals 13 residues. CDR1 and CDR2 from the germline V gene are SEHNR and FQNEAQ (reference sequence). In nucleotides, the CDR3 is TGTGCCAGCAGCTTAGGACAAAGCTATGGCTACACCTTC. It is translated as CASSLGQSYGYTF.

The rearrangement joins TRBV5-5 to TRBJ1-4; D is ambiguous. Trimming removed 2 bases from V and 2 bases from J, with 10 bases in between. The CDR3 sequence is 15 residues long. Germline values: CDR1 SGHKS, CDR2 YYEKEE (reference sequence). CDR3 nucleotides: TGTGCCAGCAGCTTATCGCAGGCCACTAATGAAAAACTGTTTTTT. It yields the protein CASSLSQATNEKLFF.

The chain joins TRBV27 to TRBJ1-4, with D hard to call. V was cut by 3 bases and J by 10 bases, with 15 bases left in between. The CDR3 is made up of 14 amino acids. Germline CDR1 MNHEY, CDR2 SMNVEV (reference sequence). CDR3 region: CASSFVGERSKLFF. CDR3 sequence (DNA): TGTGCCAGCAGTTTCGTTGGTGAGAGATCAAAACTGTTTTTT.

This sequence joins TRBV6-4 and TRBJ2-5; TRBD2 is a possible D gene (7 bases). Trimming left V 7 bases short and J 5 bases short, with 26 bases between. Germline V gives CDR1 MRHNA, CDR2 SNTAGT. The CDR3 is 17 amino acids. CDR3 region: CASTPRGGGPSGETQYF. For the CDR3, the DNA is TGTGCCAGCACCCCGCGGGGCGGGGGCCCGTCAGGGGAGACCCAGTACTTC.

This clone has only one observation. The V gene is TRBV5-1, the J gene TRBJ2-2; D perhaps matches TRBD1 (5 bases). The V end was cut by 5 bases, the J end by 0 bases, with 17 bases between. The CDR3 runs to 17 residues. Per germline, CDR1 SGHRS and CDR2 YFSETQ. The CDR3 here is CASRFPAIRANTGELFF. The CDR3 nucleotides read TGCGCCAGCAGGTTTCCCGCCATCAGGGCGAACACCGGGGAGCTGTTTTTT.

This clone was counted between two and nine times. V usage is TRBV5-1 and J usage is TRBJ1-5; 7 bases are a match to TRBD1. Germline V lookup: CDR1 SGHRS, CDR2 YFSETQ. The CDR3 contains 14 residues. Trimming cost V 4 bases and J 3 bases; bases outside gene matches: 4. The CDR3 sequence is CASSPGQPNQPQHF. In DNA, the CDR3 is TGCGCCAGCAGCCCGGGACAGCCCAATCAGCCCCAGCATTTT.

V usage is TRBV3-1 (or the pseudogene TRBV3-2) and J usage is TRBJ2-5, with a tentative D call TRBD1 (6 bases). With 1 base removed from V and 6 bases from J, the gap between germline ends came to 12 bases. This CDR3 is built from 14 residues. Germline-derived CDR1 and CDR2 are LGHDT and YNNKEL (reference sequence). The CDR3 region has the DNA TGTGCCAGCAGCCAAGGGGGCAGGGGCAAGACCCAGTACTTC. This sequence encodes CASSQGGRGKTQYF.

The chain couples TRBV7-3 to TRBJ2-7; weak D call: TRBD1 (5 bases). TRBJ2-1 explains the end of the DNA better; the J call may be wrong. This CDR3 comprises 16 residues. Germline V gives CDR1 SGHTA, CDR2 FQGTGA. The CDR3 sequence is CASSPRQRPSYNEQFF. CDR3 nucleotides: TGTGCCAGCAGCCCGCGACAGCGACCTTCCTACAATGAGCAGTTCTTC.